Listed below are T cell receptor beta chains from one sample, sequenced in a study of T cell responses to AZD1222 COVID-19 vaccine. Only in-frame clones appear in the TCRdb table, and some are missing; sequencing was by immunoSEQ multiplex PCR. This sample has 95,000 to 100,000 clones; around 85% occur once, and the top ten carry approximately 15%. Sample: peripheral blood, taken 28 days after the second AZD1222 dose. These receptors all come from an adult who received the AZD1222 COVID-19 vaccine. CDR3s include the opening cysteine and the closing phenylalanine or tryptophan. D genes are given only for firm matches. The size of a clone is reported for some rows only, either as once, few or many, or as a class for expanded clones.

NA,TRBJ1-3,TRBV19,NA,CASSDRFFRTGGNTIYF,TGTGCCAGTAGCGATCGTTTCTTCAGGACCGGTGGAAACACCATATATTTT
NA,TRBJ2-2,TRBV5-6,NA,CASSLQGGGRELFF,TGTGCCAGCAGCTTACAGGGTGGGGGCCGGGAGCTGTTTTTT
NA,TRBJ1-6,TRBV6-5,NA,CASRVLHNSPLHF,TGTGCCAGCAGGGTACTACATAATTCACCCCTCCACTTT
NA,TRBJ1-1,TRBV19,NA,CASCLGTEGTEAFF,TGTGCCAGTTGCCTAGGGACCGAGGGCACTGAAGCTTTCTTT
NA,TRBJ1-2,TRBV7-9,NA,CASSPERGGWGYTF,TGTGCCAGCAGCCCAGAGAGGGGGGGCTGGGGCTACACCTTC
NA,TRBJ2-2,TRBV12-3/TRBV12-4,NA,CASGENTGELFF,TGTGCCAGCGGGGAGAACACCGGGGAGCTGTTTTTT
NA,TRBJ2-2,TRBV6-2/TRBV6-3,NA,CASSPLNTGELFF,TGTGCCAGCAGTCCACTAAATACTGGGGAGCTGTTTTTT
TRBD2,TRBJ2-4,TRBV4-1,NA,CASSPLAGLNIQYF,TGCGCCAGCAGCCCCCTAGCGGGTTTGAACATTCAGTACTTC
NA,TRBJ1-4,TRBV30,NA,CAWNGEGNEKLFF,TGTGCCTGGAACGGGGAGGGTAATGAAAAACTGTTTTTT
NA,TRBJ1-3,TRBV3-1/TRBV3-2,NA,CASSQDSFSGNTIYF,TGTGCCAGCAGCCAAGACAGTTTCTCTGGAAACACCATATATTTT
TRBD2,TRBJ2-2,TRBV11-2,NA,CASSFRAGGGTGELFF,TGTGCCAGCAGCTTCCGAGCGGGGGGTGGGACCGGGGAGCTGTTTTTT
NA,TRBJ2-5,TRBV15,NA,CATSRAGYQETQYF,TGTGCCACCAGCAGAGCCGGCTACCAAGAGACCCAGTACTTC
NA,TRBJ2-2,TRBV28,NA,CASSSRVAGELFF,TGTGCCAGCAGTTCGAGAGTTGCCGGGGAGCTGTTTTTT
NA,TRBJ2-7,TRBV12-2,few,CASRLEWGGLGSYEQYF,TGTGCAAGTCGCTTAGAGTGGGGGGGCCTAGGGTCCTACGAGCAGTACTTC
TRBD2,TRBJ2-5,TRBV7-2,NA,CASSPWGGAGGGTQYF,TGTGCCAGCAGCCCCTGGGGGGGAGCCGGCGGAGGGACCCAGTACTTC
NA,TRBJ1-2,TRBV6-5,once,CASRPLVRGTYGYTF,TGTGCCAGCAGGCCTCTGGTTCGGGGAACATATGGCTACACCTTC
TRBD2,TRBJ2-1,TRBV20-1,NA,CSASGGVNEQFF,TGCAGTGCTAGTGGGGGGGTGAATGAGCAGTTCTTC
TRBD1,TRBJ2-7,TRBV7-9,few,CASLGTATPTSYEQYF,TGTGCCAGTCTAGGGACAGCTACTCCTACTTCCTACGAGCAGTACTTC
NA,TRBJ1-2,TRBV18,once,CASSPSTGTDIYGYTF,TGTGCCAGCTCACCATCCACCGGGACTGATATCTATGGCTACACCTTC
NA,TRBJ1-1,TRBV19,NA,CASREGVVTEAFF,TGTGCCTCCAGGGAGGGAGTAGTCACTGAAGCTTTCTTT
NA,TRBJ1-2,TRBV5-1,NA,CASSLEGNYGYTF,TGCGCCAGCAGCTTGGAAGGGAACTATGGCTACACCTTC
TRBD1,TRBJ1-2,TRBV10-3,NA,CAFRGGGELGGYTF,TGTGCCTTCAGGGGGGGCGGAGAGTTAGGAGGCTACACCTTC
NA,TRBJ2-4,TRBV3-1/TRBV3-2,NA,CASRPTGMAKNIQYF,TGTGCCAGCAGGCCCACAGGGATGGCCAAAAACATTCAGTACTTC
TRBD1,TRBJ1-2,TRBV6-5,NA,CASSYRGLGYTF,TGTGCCAGCAGTTACAGGGGGCTGGGCTACACCTTC
NA,TRBJ2-4,TRBV30,NA,CAWSVLGTKNIQYF,TGTGCCTGGAGTGTACTGGGAACCAAAAACATTCAGTACTTC
NA,TRBJ1-2,TRBV9,NA,CASSVGDRDYYGYTF,TGTGCCAGCAGCGTAGGAGATAGGGATTACTATGGCTACACCTTC
TRBD1,TRBJ1-5,TRBV6-2/TRBV6-3,NA,CASSGTGGWQPQHF,TGTGCCAGCAGCGGGACAGGGGGCTGGCAGCCCCAGCATTTT
NA,TRBJ1-1,TRBV10-2,NA,CASSEGNTEAFF,TGCGCCAGCAGTGAGGGGAACACTGAAGCTTTCTTT
NA,TRBJ1-4,TRBV30,NA,CAWSTGLLGIVEKLFF,TGTGCCTGGAGTACCGGACTTTTGGGGATTGTTGAAAAACTGTTTTTT
NA,TRBJ1-4,TRBV20-1,once,CSFPRGEKLFF,TGCAGTTTCCCCCGGGGGGAAAAACTGTTTTTT
NA,TRBJ1-4,TRBV5-1,once,CASSLGGVQDEKLFF,TGCGCCAGCAGCTTGGGTGGGGTACAAGATGAAAAACTGTTTTTT
NA,TRBJ2-1,TRBV7-3,NA,CASSLIGPSGYNEQFF,TGTGCCAGCAGCTTAATAGGGCCGTCAGGCTACAATGAGCAGTTCTTC
NA,TRBJ1-2,TRBV5-1,few,CASSLDPPNPEIF,TGCGCCAGCAGCTTAGACCCTCCTAATCCGGAGATCTTC
NA,TRBJ1-1,TRBV7-9,NA,CASSFGLNTEAFF,TGTGCCAGCAGCTTCGGGCTGAACACTGAAGCTTTCTTT
NA,TRBJ1-2,TRBV12-5,once,CASGLEPGPTAYGYTF,TGTGCTAGTGGTTTGGAACCGGGACCGACGGCTTATGGCTACACCTTC
NA,TRBJ1-1,TRBV29-1,NA,CSVDGLGGVQMNTEAFF,TGCAGCGTTGATGGTTTGGGCGGGGTTCAAATGAACACTGAAGCTTTCTTT
NA,TRBJ2-5,TRBV9,NA,CASSVAASQETQYF,TGTGCCAGCAGCGTAGCGGCTAGTCAAGAGACCCAGTACTTC
NA,TRBJ1-1,TRBV5-8,many,CASSSYRENTEAFF,TGTGCCAGCAGTTCTTACAGGGAGAACACTGAAGCTTTCTTT
TRBD2,TRBJ2-3,TRBV19,NA,CASSIGGSSDTQYF,TGTGCCAGTAGTATCGGCGGGAGCTCAGATACGCAGTATTTT
NA,TRBJ1-2,TRBV12-3/TRBV12-4,NA,CASTDWTTYGYTF,TGTGCCAGCACCGATTGGACCACCTATGGCTACACCTTC
TRBD1,TRBJ1-2,TRBV14,NA,CASSQGQGYGYTF,TGTGCCAGCAGCCAAGGACAGGGCTATGGCTACACCTTC
NA,TRBJ2-2,TRBV6-7,NA,CASSWFKSTGELFF,TGTGCCAGCAGTTGGTTCAAAAGCACCGGGGAGCTGTTTTTT
NA,TRBJ1-2,TRBV11-2,NA,CASSLGTQGGHGYTF,TGTGCCAGCAGCTTAGGTACGCAGGGCGGCCATGGCTACACCTTC
NA,TRBJ2-1,TRBV18,NA,CASSTPGSAEQFF,TGTGCCAGCTCAACGCCAGGGTCAGCGGAGCAGTTCTTC
NA,TRBJ2-6,TRBV7-3,NA,CASSLPGSGANVLTF,TGTGCCAGCAGCTTACCTGGCTCTGGGGCCAACGTCCTGACTTTC
NA,TRBJ1-1,TRBV7-9,NA,CASSLEVNTEAFF,TGTGCCAGCAGCTTAGAAGTGAACACTGAAGCTTTCTTT
TRBD1,TRBJ2-5,TRBV25-1,NA,CASSVTGGKTQYF,TGTGCCAGCAGTGTAACAGGGGGAAAGACCCAGTACTTC
TRBD1,TRBJ1-5,TRBV6-5,NA,CASRPNRGSNQPQHF,TGTGCCAGCAGACCAAACAGGGGTAGCAATCAGCCCCAGCATTTT
NA,TRBJ2-1,TRBV5-4,NA,CASSRPGGNNEQFF,TGTGCCAGCAGCCGGCCCGGGGGAAACAATGAGCAGTTCTTC
TRBD2,TRBJ2-5,TRBV3-1/TRBV3-2,NA,CASSQVLAGGPPQETQYF,TGTGCCAGCAGCCAGGTGTTAGCGGGAGGGCCTCCGCAAGAGACCCAGTACTTC
NA,TRBJ1-4,TRBV5-1,NA,CASALGSTNEKLFF,TGCGCCAGCGCTCTGGGGAGCACTAATGAAAAACTGTTTTTT
NA,TRBJ2-1,TRBV3-1/TRBV3-2,NA,CASSQDAGSDEQFF,TGTGCCAGCAGCCAAGACGCCGGCAGCGATGAGCAGTTCTTC
NA,TRBJ2-5,TRBV4-3,NA,CASSQGLGETQYF,TGCGCCAGCAGCCAAGGTTTGGGGGAGACCCAGTACTTC
NA,TRBJ2-1,TRBV11-2,once,CASRNFQGGAYNEQFF,TGTGCCAGCAGAAATTTCCAGGGGGGCGCCTACAATGAGCAGTTCTTC
TRBD2,TRBJ2-7,TRBV5-1,once,CASSLREDSGSSYEQYF,TGCGCCAGCAGCTTGCGGGAAGATAGCGGGAGCTCCTACGAGCAGTACTTC
NA,TRBJ1-2,TRBV20-1,NA,CSASEGQGPRPSHGYTF,TGCAGTGCTAGTGAGGGCCAGGGGCCCCGACCCAGTCATGGCTACACCTTC
NA,TRBJ2-3,TRBV2,NA,CASSTGPGAADTQYF,TGTGCCAGCAGTACCGGGCCAGGGGCCGCAGATACGCAGTATTTT
NA,TRBJ1-4,TRBV13,NA,CASSSRGEKLFF,TGTGCCAGCAGCTCTCGTGGAGAAAAACTGTTTTTT
TRBD2,TRBJ2-7,TRBV7-6,NA,CASSLGPAGGYEQYF,TGTGCCAGCAGCTTGGGCCCAGCGGGGGGCTACGAGCAGTACTTC
NA,TRBJ2-7,TRBV6-5,NA,CASSYSGMGKAYEQYF,TGTGCCAGCAGTTACTCGGGTATGGGGAAGGCCTACGAGCAGTACTTC